This T cell receptor beta chain was captured in a study of blood T cell repertoires in COVID-19. The overall study: Whether acute or convalescent, the COVID-19 samples came from the United States, Italy and Spain. PBMCs, B-cell-depleted T cells, or T cells provided the cDNA or gDNA that made up the material.

Original processing notes: The assay estimated nucleated cells by amplifying reference gene primers. TCRdb's copy holds only in-frame clones and misses some; the assay was immunoSEQ multiplex PCR. The V and J calls and clone size were taken over from that table, and D and trimming were inferred from the DNA. This table has around 40,000 clones, 86% appearing once. Sequencing was performed on peripheral blood. The sequence was collected from a man in his 60s with active COVID-19.

CDR3 coding DNA: TGCGCCAGCAGCTTGCCGGGTCGGACTAATGAAAAACTGTTTTTT. Its translation: CASSLPGRTNEKLFF. This chain connects TRBV5-1 to TRBJ1-4; the D is unclear. V was trimmed by 1 base and J by 2 bases, leaving 9 bases between them. The CDR3 is 15 residues long. Germline V gives CDR1 SGHRS, CDR2 YFSETQ.